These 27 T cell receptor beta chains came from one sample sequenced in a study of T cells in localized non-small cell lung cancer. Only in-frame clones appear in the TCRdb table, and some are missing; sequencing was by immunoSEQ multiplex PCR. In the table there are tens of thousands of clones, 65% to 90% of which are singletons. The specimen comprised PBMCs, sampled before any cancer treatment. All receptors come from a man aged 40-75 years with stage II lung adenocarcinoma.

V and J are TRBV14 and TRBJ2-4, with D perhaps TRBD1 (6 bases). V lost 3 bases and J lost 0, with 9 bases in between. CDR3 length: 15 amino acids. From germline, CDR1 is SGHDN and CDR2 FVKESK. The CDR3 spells CASSQDSLAKNIQYF. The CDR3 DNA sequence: TGTGCCAGCAGCCAGGACAGCCTAGCCAAAAACATTCAGTACTTC.

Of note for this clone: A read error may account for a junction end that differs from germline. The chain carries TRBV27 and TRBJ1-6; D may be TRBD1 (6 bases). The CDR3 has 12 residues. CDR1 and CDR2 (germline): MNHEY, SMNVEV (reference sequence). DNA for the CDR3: TGTGCCAGCAGGCAGGGGAATTCTCCCCTCCACTTT. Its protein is CASRQGNSPLHF.

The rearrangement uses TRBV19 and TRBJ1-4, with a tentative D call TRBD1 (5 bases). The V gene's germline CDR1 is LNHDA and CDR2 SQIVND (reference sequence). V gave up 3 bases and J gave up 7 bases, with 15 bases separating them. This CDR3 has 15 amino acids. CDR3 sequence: CASSMVQGGSEKLFF. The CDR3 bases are TGTGCCAGTAGTATGGTTCAGGGAGGGAGTGAAAAACTGTTTTTT.

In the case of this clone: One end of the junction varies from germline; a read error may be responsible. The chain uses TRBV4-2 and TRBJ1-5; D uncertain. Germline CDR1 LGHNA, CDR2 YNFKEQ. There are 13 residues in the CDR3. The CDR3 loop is CACSPSLDQPQHF. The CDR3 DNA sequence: TGTGCCTGCAGCCCGTCCCTAGATCAGCCCCAGCATTTT.

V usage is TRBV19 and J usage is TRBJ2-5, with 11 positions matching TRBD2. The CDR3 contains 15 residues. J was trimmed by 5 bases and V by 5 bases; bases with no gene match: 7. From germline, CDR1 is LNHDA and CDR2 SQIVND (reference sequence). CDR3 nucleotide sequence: TGTGCCAGTAGTCCGACTAGCGGGAACTCGGAGACCCAGTACTTC. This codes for CASSPTSGNSETQYF.

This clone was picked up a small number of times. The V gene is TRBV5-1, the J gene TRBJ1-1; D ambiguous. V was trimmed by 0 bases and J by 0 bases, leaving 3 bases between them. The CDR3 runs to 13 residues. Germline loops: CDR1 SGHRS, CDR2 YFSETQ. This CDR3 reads CASSLVMNTEAFF. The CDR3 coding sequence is TGCGCCAGCAGCTTGGTCATGAACACTGAAGCTTTCTTT.

The chain's CDR3 is CASSSRTGVGTQYF. The CDR3 DNA follows: TGTGCCAGCAGCTCAAGGACAGGGGTAGGGACCCAGTACTTC. The chain joins TRBV9 to TRBJ2-5, with 9 bases lining up with TRBD1. Germline V gene sequence: CDR1 SGDLS, CDR2 YYNGEE. Trimming took 4 bases from V and 7 from J; bases not matched to a gene: 8. CDR3 length: 14 residues. The full variable domain, completed using reference TRBV9 and TRBJ2-5, is DSGVTQTPKHLITATGQRVTLRCSPRSGDLSVYWYQQSLDQGLQFLIQYYNGEERAKGNILERFSAQQFPDLHSELNLSSLELGDSALYFCASSSRTGVGTQYFGPGTRLLVL.

The CDR3 protein is CASSPGETGNTIYF. DNA of the CDR3: TGTGCCAGCTCACCAGGGGAGACTGGAAACACCATATATTTT. The rearrangement links TRBV18 to TRBJ1-3; D gene ambiguous. Deletions cut 2 bases from V and 2 bases from J, with 7 bases between. CDR3 length equals 14 residues. CDR1 and CDR2 from the germline V gene are KGHSH and LQKENI.

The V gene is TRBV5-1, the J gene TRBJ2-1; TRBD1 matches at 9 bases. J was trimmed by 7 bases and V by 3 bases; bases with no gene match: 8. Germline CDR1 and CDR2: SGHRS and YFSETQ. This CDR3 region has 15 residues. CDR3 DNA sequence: TGCGCCAGCAGCTACCGCGGGGACAGGGCAAATGAGCAGTTCTTC. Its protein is CASSYRGDRANEQFF.

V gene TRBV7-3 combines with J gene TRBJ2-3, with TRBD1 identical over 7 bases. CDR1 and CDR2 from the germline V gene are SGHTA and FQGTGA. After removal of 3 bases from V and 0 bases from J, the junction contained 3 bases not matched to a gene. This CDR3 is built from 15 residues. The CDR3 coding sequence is TGTGCCAGCAGCTTCCAGGGGGTCAGCACAGATACGCAGTATTTT. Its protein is CASSFQGVSTDTQYF. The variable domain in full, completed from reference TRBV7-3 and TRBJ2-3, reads GAGVSQTPSNKVTEKGKYVELRCDPISGHTALYWYRQSLGQGPEFLIYFQGTGAADDSGLPNDRFFAVRPEGSVSTLKIQRTERGDSAVYLCASSFQGVSTDTQYFGPGTRLTVL.

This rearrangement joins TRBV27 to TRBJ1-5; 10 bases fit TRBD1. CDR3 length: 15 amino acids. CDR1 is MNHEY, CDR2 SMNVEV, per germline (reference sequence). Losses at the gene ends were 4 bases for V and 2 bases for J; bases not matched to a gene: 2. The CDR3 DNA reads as TGTGCCAGCAGTTCCGGGACAGGGGGCAATCAGCCCCAGCATTTT. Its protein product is CASSSGTGGNQPQHF.

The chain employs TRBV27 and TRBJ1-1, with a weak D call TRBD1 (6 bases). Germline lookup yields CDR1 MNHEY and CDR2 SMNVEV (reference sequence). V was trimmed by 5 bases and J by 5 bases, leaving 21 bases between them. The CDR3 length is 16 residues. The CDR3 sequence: CASSTYRTVVGTEAFF. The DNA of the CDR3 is TGTGCCAGCAGTACCTACCGGACAGTAGTAGGGACTGAAGCTTTCTTT.

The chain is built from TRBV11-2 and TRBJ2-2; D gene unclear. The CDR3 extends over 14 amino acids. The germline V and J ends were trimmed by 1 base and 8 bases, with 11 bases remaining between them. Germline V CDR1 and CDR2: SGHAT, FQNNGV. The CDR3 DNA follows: TGTGCCAGCAGCTTAGCCCTGCGAGTTGGGGAGCTGTTTTTT. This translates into CASSLALRVGELFF.

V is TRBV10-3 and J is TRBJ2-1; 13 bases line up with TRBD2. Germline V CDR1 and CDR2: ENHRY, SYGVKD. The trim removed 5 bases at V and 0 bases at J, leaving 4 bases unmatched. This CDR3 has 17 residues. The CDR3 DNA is TGTGCCATCAGTCAGACTAGCGGGGGGAGCTCCTACAATGAGCAGTTCTTC. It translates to CAISQTSGGSSYNEQFF.

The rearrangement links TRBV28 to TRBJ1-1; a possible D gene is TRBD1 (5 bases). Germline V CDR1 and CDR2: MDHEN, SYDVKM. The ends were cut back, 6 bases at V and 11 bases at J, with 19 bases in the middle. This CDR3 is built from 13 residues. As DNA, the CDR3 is TGTGCCAGCAGGGGATCGGGGCGCTCGTCGGCTTTCTTT. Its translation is CASRGSGRSSAFF.

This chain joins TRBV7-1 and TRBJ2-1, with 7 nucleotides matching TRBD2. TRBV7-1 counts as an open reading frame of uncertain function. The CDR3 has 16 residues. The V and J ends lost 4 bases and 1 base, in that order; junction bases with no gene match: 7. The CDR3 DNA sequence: TGTGCCAGCAGCTTAATCCCTAGCGGTTCCTACAATGAGCAGTTCTTC. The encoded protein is CASSLIPSGSYNEQFF.

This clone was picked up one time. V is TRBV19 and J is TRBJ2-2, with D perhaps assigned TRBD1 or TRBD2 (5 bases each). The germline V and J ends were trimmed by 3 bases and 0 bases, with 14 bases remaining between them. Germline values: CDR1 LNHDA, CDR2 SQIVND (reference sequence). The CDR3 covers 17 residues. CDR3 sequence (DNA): TGTGCCAGTAGTATTAAGGGGAGCGGCGCGAACACCGGGGAGCTGTTTTTT. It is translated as CASSIKGSGANTGELFF.

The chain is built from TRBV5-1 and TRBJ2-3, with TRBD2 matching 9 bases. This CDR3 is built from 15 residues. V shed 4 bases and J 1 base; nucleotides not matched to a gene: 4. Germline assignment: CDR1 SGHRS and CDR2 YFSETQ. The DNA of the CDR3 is TGCGCCAGCAGCCTCCGGACTAGCGGCACAGATACGCAGTATTTT. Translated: CASSLRTSGTDTQYF.

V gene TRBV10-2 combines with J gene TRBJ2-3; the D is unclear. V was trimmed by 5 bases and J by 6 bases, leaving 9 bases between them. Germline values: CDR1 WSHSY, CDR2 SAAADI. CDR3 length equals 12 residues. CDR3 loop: CASSSMDDTQYF. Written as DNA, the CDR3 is TGCGCCAGCAGTTCCATGGACGATACGCAGTATTTT.

CDR3 region: CASTRWGSGANVLTF. CDR3 bases: TGTGCCAGCACCAGATGGGGTTCCGGGGCCAACGTCCTGACTTTC. The chain links TRBV6-6 to TRBJ2-6; D is undetermined. CDR1 is MNHNY and CDR2 is SVGAGI in the germline V gene (reference sequence). The V and J ends lost 7 bases and 4 bases respectively, with 14 bases between them. The CDR3 is made up of 15 amino acids.

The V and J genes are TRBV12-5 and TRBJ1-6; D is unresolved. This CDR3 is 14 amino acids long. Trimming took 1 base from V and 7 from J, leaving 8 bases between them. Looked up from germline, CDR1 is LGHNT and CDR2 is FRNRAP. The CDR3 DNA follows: TGTGCTAGTGGTTTGGCGCGCGGGAATTCACCCCTCCACTTT. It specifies CASGLARGNSPLHF.

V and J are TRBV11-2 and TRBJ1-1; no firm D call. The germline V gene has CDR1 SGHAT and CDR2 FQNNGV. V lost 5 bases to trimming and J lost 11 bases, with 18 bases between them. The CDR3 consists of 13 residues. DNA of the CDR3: TGTGCCAGCAGCCCGCTAACGGCAGAGAAGGCTTTCTTT. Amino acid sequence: CASSPLTAEKAFF.

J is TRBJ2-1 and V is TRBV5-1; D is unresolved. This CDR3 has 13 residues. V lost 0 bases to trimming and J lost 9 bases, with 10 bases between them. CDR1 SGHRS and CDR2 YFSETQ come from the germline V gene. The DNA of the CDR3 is TGCGCCAGCAGCTTGGGGGCCATTGCTGAGCAGTTCTTC. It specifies CASSLGAIAEQFF.

Written as DNA, the CDR3 is TGTGCCAGCACCCTCGTGGGGTCCGGCTACACCTTC. Its protein product is CASTLVGSGYTF. The rearrangement uses TRBV28 and TRBJ1-2; D ambiguous. The CDR3 covers 12 residues. V dropped 7 bases and J dropped 8 bases, with 14 bases sitting between them. Germline lookup yields CDR1 MDHEN and CDR2 SYDVKM.

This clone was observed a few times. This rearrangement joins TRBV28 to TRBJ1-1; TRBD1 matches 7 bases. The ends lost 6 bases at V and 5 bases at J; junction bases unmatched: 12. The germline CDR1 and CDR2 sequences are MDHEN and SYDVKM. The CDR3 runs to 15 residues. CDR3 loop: CASRSQQGWGTEAFF. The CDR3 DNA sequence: TGTGCCAGCAGATCCCAACAGGGGTGGGGAACTGAAGCTTTCTTT.

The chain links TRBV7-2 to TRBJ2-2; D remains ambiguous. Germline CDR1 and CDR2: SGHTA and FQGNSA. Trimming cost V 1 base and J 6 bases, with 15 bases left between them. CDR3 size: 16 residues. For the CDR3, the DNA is TGTGCCAGCAGCTTAGTAGGTTCCCGGTTGTCCGGGGAGCTGTTTTTT. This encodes CASSLVGSRLSGELFF.

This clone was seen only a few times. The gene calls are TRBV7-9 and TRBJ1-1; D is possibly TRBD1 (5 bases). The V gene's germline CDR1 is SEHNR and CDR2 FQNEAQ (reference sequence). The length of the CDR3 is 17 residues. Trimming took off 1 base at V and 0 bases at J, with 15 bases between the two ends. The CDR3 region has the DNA TGTGCCAGCAGCTTAGGGCAGGGAGGTGTATTGAACACTGAAGCTTTCTTT. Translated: CASSLGQGGVLNTEAFF.